Each of the 15 T cell receptor beta chains below was sequenced from the same sample in a study of early T cells in non-severe SARS-CoV-2 infection. One entry per CDR3 protein, called by TCRdb with MiXCR from the 5' RACE reads. This repertoire shows more than 55,000 distinct CDR3 sequences, roughly an eighth found once; its top ten account for around 1.4%. Material for sequencing was whole blood. The receptors were sampled from an adult who was a healthcare worker with PCR-confirmed SARS-CoV-2 infection or an uninfected control (not recorded which).

V usage is TRBV20-1 and J usage is TRBJ1-5; the match to TRBD1 covers 7 bases. V shed 4 bases, J shed 5 bases, and the junction held 11 bases outside the gene matches. This CDR3 is built from 15 residues. Germline V lookup: CDR1 DFQATT, CDR2 SNEGSKA (reference sequence). CDR3 sequence (DNA): TGCAGTGCTACCGGACAGGACCCGTCGTATCAGCCCCAGCATTTT. It encodes CSATGQDPSYQPQHF.

The chain employs TRBV3-1 and TRBJ1-2; D is perhaps TRBD1 (6 bases). Trimming cost V 4 bases and J 6 bases, with 18 bases left between them. The CDR3 is 15 residues long. Germline-derived CDR1 and CDR2 are LGHDT and YNNKEL (reference sequence). CDR3 protein: CASSPIRTGTHGYTF. CDR3 in DNA: TGTGCCAGCAGCCCCATCAGAACAGGGACTCATGGCTACACCTTC.

This clonotype was detected ten times or more. The chain uses TRBV29-1 and TRBJ2-7, with a weak D call TRBD2 (5 bases). The V end was cut by 5 bases, the J end by 1 base, with 12 bases between. This CDR3 region has 13 residues. Per germline, CDR1 SQVTM and CDR2 ANQGSEA. The CDR3 loop is CSVFLRTSYEQYF. In DNA, the CDR3 is TGCAGCGTTTTTCTAAGGACTTCCTACGAGCAGTACTTC.

This clonotype was observed a handful of times. The CDR3 reads CATQENRYEQYF. For the CDR3, the DNA is TGTGCCACCCAAGAAAACAGATACGAGCAGTACTTC. The chain carries TRBV2 and TRBJ2-7; D not resolved. With 10 bases removed from V and 4 bases from J, the gap between germline ends came to 14 bases. Germline CDR1 is SNHLY and CDR2 is FYNNEI. This CDR3 comprises 12 residues.

The chain is built from TRBV20-1 and TRBJ2-1, with D perhaps assigned TRBD1 or TRBD2 (5 bases each). There are 15 residues in the CDR3. The germline CDR1 and CDR2 sequences are DFQATT and SNEGSKA (reference sequence). V was shortened by 5 bases and J by 8 bases, with 22 bases between the two germline ends. CDR3 in DNA: TGCAGTGCTCCCGCCGGCGGGCAGGGAATACATGAGCAGTTCTTC. Translated: CSAPAGGQGIHEQFF.

This clonotype was counted at least ten times. V and J are TRBV18 and TRBJ1-1; possible D gene TRBD1, 5 bases. V was clipped by 0 bases and J by 0 bases, with 11 bases between them. The CDR3 length is 16 residues. Per germline, CDR1 KGHSH and CDR2 LQKENI. CDR3 nucleotides: TGTGCCAGCTCACCACCGGGGGGGGGATTGAACACTGAAGCTTTCTTT. This sequence encodes CASSPPGGGLNTEAFF.

This rearrangement joins TRBV7-6 to TRBJ2-5; 7 bases line up with TRBD2. The J segment lost 5 bases and the V segment lost 5 bases, leaving 14 bases of the junction unmatched. This CDR3 region has 16 residues. CDR1 and CDR2 from the germline V gene are SGHVS and FNYEAQ. CDR3 in amino acids: CASSQGLEGKGETQYF. The DNA of the CDR3 is TGTGCCAGCAGCCAAGGACTAGAGGGGAAAGGGGAGACCCAGTACTTC. The full variable domain, in which reference TRBV7-6 and TRBJ2-5 provide the parts outside the CDR3, is GAGVSQSPRYKVTKRGQDVALRCDPISGHVSLYWYRQALGQGPEFLTYFNYEAQQDKSGLPNDRFSAERPEGSISTLTIQRTEQRDSAMYRCASSQGLEGKGETQYFGPGTRLLVL.

The J gene is TRBJ1-5, the V gene TRBV19; D remains unclear. V shed 10 bases and J shed 11 bases, with 21 bases lying between them. Germline CDR1 is LNHDA and CDR2 is SQIVND (reference sequence). The CDR3 sequence is 13 residues long. The DNA of the CDR3 is TGTGCCACCCGAGGGATGGGCCCGCAGGCCCAGCATTTT. Encoded protein: CATRGMGPQAQHF.

This clonotype has a count of ten or more. The chain combines TRBV4-2 with TRBJ1-5; 12 bases fit TRBD1. V trimming: 1 base; J trimming: 0 bases; junction bases outside the gene matches: 7. This CDR3 contains 19 residues. Germline V gives CDR1 LGHNA, CDR2 YNFKEQ. CDR3 in DNA: TGTGCCAGCAGCCAAGTAGGGGACAGGGGGCCCGGTAGCAATCAGCCCCAGCATTTT. Protein: CASSQVGDRGPGSNQPQHF.

This clonotype was found once. This chain links TRBV9 with TRBJ2-1, with 8 nucleotides matching TRBD2. With V trimmed by 1 base and J by 10 bases, 7 bases remained unmatched. Germline CDR1 is SGDLS and CDR2 is YYNGEE. The CDR3 extends over 14 amino acids. CDR3 DNA sequence: TGTGCCAGCAGCGTACTAGCGGGTGAGGGAGAGCAGTTCTTC. Amino acids: CASSVLAGEGEQFF.

This clonotype was detected many times. The chain joins TRBV19 to TRBJ2-5, with D tentatively TRBD1 (6 bases). Trimming removed 2 bases from V and 4 bases from J, with 11 bases in between. Germline V gives CDR1 LNHDA, CDR2 SQIVND (reference sequence). This CDR3 is built from 14 residues. CDR3 sequence: CASSIRGDTETQYF. CDR3 nucleotide sequence: TGTGCCAGTAGTATACGAGGGGACACAGAGACCCAGTACTTC.

The chain has TRBV5-5 and TRBJ1-6; D gene unclear. Deletions cut 1 base from V and 0 bases from J, with 23 bases between. CDR1 and CDR2 (germline): SGHKS, YYEKEE (reference sequence). This CDR3 has 21 amino acids. Written as DNA, the CDR3 is TGTGCCAGCAGCTTGCCCCTGGTTTCCGTCGAACTTAGCTCCTATAATTCACCCCTCCACTTT. As protein: CASSLPLVSVELSSYNSPLHF.

This clonotype came up a few times. The chain links TRBV29-1 to TRBJ2-1; 8 positions match TRBD1. Per germline, CDR1 SQVTM and CDR2 ANQGSEA. This CDR3 spans 13 amino acids. With V trimmed by 2 bases and J by 4 bases, 1 base remained unmatched. The CDR3 loop is CSVERTGYNEQFF. DNA for the CDR3: TGCAGCGTTGAACGGACAGGGTACAATGAGCAGTTCTTC.

The rearrangement uses TRBV10-2 and TRBJ2-7; 7 nucleotides line up with TRBD1. The CDR3 sequence is 13 residues long. Germline CDR1 WSHSY, CDR2 SAAADI. J lost 4 bases, V lost 5 bases, and 5 bases had no gene match. In DNA form, the CDR3 reads TGCGCCAGCAGTAAAGGGGGCGGGTACGAGCAGTACTTC. Translating gives CASSKGGGYEQYF.

This rearrangement joins TRBV7-2 to TRBJ1-5; D gene uncertain. The V gene's germline CDR1 is SGHTA and CDR2 FQGNSA. V dropped 1 base and J dropped 6 bases, with 16 bases sitting between them. The CDR3 spans 16 residues. Here the CDR3 reads CASSLEVGRSIQPQHF. In nucleotides, the CDR3 is TGTGCCAGCAGCTTAGAGGTGGGCAGGTCTATTCAGCCCCAGCATTTT.